Described below is a single T cell receptor (beta chain) sequence and its context. Here immunoSEQ multiplex PCR was the method, and the copy in TCRdb shows in-frame clones only, minus some. The sample has under 2,500,000 clones, more than 90% seen once; the top ten hold over 0.1%. The data are from a study of shared clonotypes between healthy human individuals. Losses at the gene ends were 5 bases for V and 15 bases for J; bases not matched to a gene: 4. Germline V gene lookup returns CDR1 SGDLS and CDR2 YYNGEE. CDR3 size: 11 residues. This TCR came from a man in his late teens or twenties in good health. The chain couples TRBV9 to TRBJ2-1; 11 bases align to TRBD2. The sequencing sample was made of naive CD4+ T cells sorted from blood. Subset denoted: CD45RA+ positively selected. CDR3 bases: TGTGCCAGCAGGGATCTAGCGGGAGGGTTCTTC. Protein product: CASRDLAGGFF.